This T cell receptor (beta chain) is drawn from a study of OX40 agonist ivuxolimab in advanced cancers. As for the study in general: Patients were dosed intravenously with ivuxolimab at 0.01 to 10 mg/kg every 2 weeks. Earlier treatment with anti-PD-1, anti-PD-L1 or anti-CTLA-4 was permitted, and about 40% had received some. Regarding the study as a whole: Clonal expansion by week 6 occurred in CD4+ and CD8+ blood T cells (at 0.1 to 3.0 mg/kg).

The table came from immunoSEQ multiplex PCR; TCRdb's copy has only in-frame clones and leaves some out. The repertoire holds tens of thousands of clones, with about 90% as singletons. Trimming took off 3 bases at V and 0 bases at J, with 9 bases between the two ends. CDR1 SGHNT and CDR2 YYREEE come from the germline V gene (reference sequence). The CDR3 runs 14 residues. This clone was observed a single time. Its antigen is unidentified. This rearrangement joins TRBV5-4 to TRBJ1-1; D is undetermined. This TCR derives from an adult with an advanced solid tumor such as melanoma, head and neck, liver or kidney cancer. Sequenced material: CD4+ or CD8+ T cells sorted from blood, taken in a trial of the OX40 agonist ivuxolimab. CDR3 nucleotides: TGTGCCAGCAGCTCCGGACGGTTGAACACTGAAGCTTTCTTT. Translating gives CASSSGRLNTEAFF.